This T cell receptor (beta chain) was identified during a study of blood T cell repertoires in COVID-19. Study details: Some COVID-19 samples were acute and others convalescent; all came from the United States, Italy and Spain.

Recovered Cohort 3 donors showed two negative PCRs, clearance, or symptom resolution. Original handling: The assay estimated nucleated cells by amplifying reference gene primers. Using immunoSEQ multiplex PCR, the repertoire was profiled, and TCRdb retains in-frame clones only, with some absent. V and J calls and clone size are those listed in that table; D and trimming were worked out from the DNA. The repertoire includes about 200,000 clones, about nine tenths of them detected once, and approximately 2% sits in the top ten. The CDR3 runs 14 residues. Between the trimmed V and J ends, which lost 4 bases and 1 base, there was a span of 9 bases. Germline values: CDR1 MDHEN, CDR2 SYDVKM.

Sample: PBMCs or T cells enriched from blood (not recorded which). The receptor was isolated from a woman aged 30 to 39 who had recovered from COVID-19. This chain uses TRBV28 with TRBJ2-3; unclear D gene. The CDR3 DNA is TGTGCCAGCAGTTCGGCGGCTCGCACAGATACGCAGTATTTT. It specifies CASSSAARTDTQYF.